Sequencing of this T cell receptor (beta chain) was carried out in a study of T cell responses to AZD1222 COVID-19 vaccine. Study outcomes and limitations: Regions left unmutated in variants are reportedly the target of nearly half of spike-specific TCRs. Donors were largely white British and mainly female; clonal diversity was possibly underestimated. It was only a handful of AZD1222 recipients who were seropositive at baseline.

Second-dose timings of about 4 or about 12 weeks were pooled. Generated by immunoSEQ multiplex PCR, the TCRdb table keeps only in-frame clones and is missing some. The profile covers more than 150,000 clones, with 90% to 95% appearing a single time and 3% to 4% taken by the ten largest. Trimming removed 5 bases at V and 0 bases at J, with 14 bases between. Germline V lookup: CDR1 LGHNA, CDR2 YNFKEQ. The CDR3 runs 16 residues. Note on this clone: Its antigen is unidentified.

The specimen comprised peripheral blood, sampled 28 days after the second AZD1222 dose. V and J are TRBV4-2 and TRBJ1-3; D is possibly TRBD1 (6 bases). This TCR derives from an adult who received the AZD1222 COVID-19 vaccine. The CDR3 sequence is CASSRPRGPSGNTIYF. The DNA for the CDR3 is TGTGCCAGCAGCAGACCCAGGGGCCCCTCTGGAAACACCATATATTTT.